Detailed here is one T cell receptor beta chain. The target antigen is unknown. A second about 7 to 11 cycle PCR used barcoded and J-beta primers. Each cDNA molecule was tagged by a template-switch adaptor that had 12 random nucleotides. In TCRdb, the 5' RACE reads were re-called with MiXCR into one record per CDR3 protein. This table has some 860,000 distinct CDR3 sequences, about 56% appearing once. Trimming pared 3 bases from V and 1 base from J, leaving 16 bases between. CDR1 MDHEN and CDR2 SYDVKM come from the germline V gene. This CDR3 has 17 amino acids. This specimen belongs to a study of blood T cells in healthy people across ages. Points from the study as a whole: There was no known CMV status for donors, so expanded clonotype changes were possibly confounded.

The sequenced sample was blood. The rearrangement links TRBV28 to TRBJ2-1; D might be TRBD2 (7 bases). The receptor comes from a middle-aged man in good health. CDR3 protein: CASSFLQGGGSYNEQFF. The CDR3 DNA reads TGTGCCAGCAGTTTCTTACAGGGAGGGGGGTCCTACAATGAGCAGTTCTTC.